Here is one T cell receptor (beta chain) with its context. TCRbeta CDR3 was sequenced at survey depth with template counts. The repertoire was sequenced with immunoSEQ multiplex PCR; TCRdb's copy has only in-frame clones and lacks some. The sample has 8,000 to 10,000 clones, over 60% seen once. This entry belongs to a study of tissue T cells after allogeneic stem cell transplantation. Trimming pared 1 base from V and 6 bases from J, leaving 13 bases between. Per the germline V gene, CDR1 is SGHTA and CDR2 is FQGNSA. The CDR3 has 15 amino acids. The rearrangement links TRBV7-2 to TRBJ1-5, with D perhaps matching TRBD1 (5 bases). The TCR was taken from a male donor older than 55 with lung cancer. Sequenced here: tissue from the stomach, sampled at autopsy. CDR3 in DNA: TGTGCCAGCAGCTTAGGGCAGGGAGGGAGTCAGCCCCAGCATTTT. It yields the protein CASSLGQGGSQPQHF.